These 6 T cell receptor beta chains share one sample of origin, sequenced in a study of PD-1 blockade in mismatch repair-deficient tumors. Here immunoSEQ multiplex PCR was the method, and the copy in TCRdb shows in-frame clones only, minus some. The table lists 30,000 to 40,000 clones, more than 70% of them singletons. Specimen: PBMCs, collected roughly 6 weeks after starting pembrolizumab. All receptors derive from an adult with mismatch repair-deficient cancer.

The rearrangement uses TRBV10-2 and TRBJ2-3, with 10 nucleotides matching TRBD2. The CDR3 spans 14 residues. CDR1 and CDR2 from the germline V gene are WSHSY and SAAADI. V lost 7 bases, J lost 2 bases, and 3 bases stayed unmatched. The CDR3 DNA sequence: TGCGCCAGCAAACTAGCGGGAAACACAGATACGCAGTATTTT. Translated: CASKLAGNTDTQYF.

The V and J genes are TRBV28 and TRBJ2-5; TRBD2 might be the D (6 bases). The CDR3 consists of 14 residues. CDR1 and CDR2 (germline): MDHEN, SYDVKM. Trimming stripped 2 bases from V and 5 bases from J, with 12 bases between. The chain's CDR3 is CASSLTGAGETQYF. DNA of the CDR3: TGTGCCAGCAGTTTAACGGGAGCGGGTGAGACCCAGTACTTC.

The CDR3 protein is CASNDGGNQPQHF. CDR3 sequence (DNA): TGTGCCAGCAACGACGGAGGGAATCAGCCCCAGCATTTT. The V call is TRBV6-6, the J call TRBJ1-5, with D uncertain. The ends were cut back, 7 bases at V and 4 bases at J, with 11 bases in the middle. The germline gives CDR1 MNHNY, CDR2 SVGAGI (reference sequence). The CDR3 has 13 residues.

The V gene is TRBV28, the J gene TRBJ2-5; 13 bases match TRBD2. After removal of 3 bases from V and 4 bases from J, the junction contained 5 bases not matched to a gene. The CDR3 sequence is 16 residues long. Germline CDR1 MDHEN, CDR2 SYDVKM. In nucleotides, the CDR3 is TGTGCCAGCAGTTTGTTAGGACTAGCGGGAGCAGAGACCCAGTACTTC. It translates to CASSLLGLAGAETQYF.

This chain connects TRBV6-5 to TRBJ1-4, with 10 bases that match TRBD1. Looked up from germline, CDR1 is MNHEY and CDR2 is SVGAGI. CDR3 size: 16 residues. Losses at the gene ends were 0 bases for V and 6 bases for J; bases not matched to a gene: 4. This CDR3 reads CASSYSGTGEYEKLFF. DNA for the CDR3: TGTGCCAGCAGTTACTCCGGGACAGGGGAATATGAAAAACTGTTTTTT.

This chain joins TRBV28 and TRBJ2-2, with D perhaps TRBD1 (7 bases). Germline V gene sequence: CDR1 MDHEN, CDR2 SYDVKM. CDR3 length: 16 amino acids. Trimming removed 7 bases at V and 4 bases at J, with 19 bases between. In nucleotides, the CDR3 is TGTGCCAGCACGCGGGACAGCTGGATTGGCACCGGGGAGCTGTTTTTT. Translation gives CASTRDSWIGTGELFF.